The rows below give T cell receptor beta chains drawn from one sample of a study of blood T cells in healthy people across ages. TCRdb passed the 5' RACE reads through MiXCR, listing each CDR3 protein once. Of about 760,000 distinct CDR3 sequences listed, around a quarter are singletons. This sample was shared with a second study, whose subject was T cells of mothers and their children.

The source material was blood. Receptor source: a boy aged 5-17 years in good health. Both conserved end residues are part of each CDR3.

>TRBV5-1|TRBJ2-4
CASSHEQGRDIQYF
>TRBV6-1|TRBJ2-5
CASSTQAVRGQGAVWAVETQYF
>TRBV6-2/TRBV6-3|TRBJ2-7
CASSYSTGQGYYEQYF
>TRBV7-7|TRBJ2-7
CASSPGHFPTEQYF
>TRBV11-2|TRBJ2-3
CASSLILAGYTDTQYF
>TRBV7-9|.
CASSSRTERSYEQYF
>TRBV5-1|TRBJ2-4
CASSLGLEGNIQYF
>TRBV24-1|TRBJ2-1
CATSDLNPGVAGYNEQFF
>TRBV7-9|TRBJ2-7
CASAPSGAYEQYF
>TRBV12-3/TRBV12-4|TRBJ1-3
CASSLPDFYGNTIYF
>TRBV9|TRBJ2-5
CASSPDPPRETQYF
>TRBV7-9|TRBJ1-2
CASSLAGEGYTF
>TRBV29-1|TRBJ1-2
CSVGTGGYGYTF
>TRBV24-1|TRBJ2-1
CATSDRKVSYNEQFF
>TRBV11-2|TRBJ2-1
CASSLEWGDGGRSYNEQFF
>TRBV6-5|TRBJ1-1
CASSYILNTEAFF
>TRBV11-2|TRBJ2-5
CASSLPGAVETQYF
>TRBV7-7|TRBJ2-5
CASSLDISQQETQYF
>TRBV29-1|TRBJ1-4
CSVAPASTNEKLFF
>TRBV3-1|TRBJ1-3
CASSQGARVTSSNTIYF
>TRBV11-1|TRBJ2-3
CASSVHLTSGGSDVADTQYF
>TRBV20-1|TRBJ1-4
CSANDPGTTNEKLFF
>TRBV15|TRBJ1-2
CATSRPDGNYGYTF
>TRBV29-1|TRBJ1-4
CSVGQGDEKLFF
>TRBV28|TRBJ2-7
CASSLWGVIPYEQYF
>TRBV12-3/TRBV12-4|TRBJ2-4
CASRPPGGVGKNIQYF
>TRBV9|TRBJ2-4
CASSTSSYISGGAKNIQYF
>TRBV5-1|.
CASTVLAGADNEQFF
>TRBV19|TRBJ1-1
CASSIGAEAFF
>TRBV29-1|TRBJ1-2
CSVEEDTGAAYGYTF
>TRBV20-1|TRBJ2-5
CSALDPGSQETQYF
>TRBV9|TRBJ1-6
CASSPGGLASSYNSPLHF
>TRBV2|TRBJ2-1
CASSGLAGGSYNEQFF
>TRBV15|TRBJ1-1
CATSRDEEGNTEAFF
>TRBV12-3/TRBV12-4|TRBJ2-4
CASKPSEAKNIQYF
>TRBV5-1|TRBJ2-6
CATRLEAANVLTF
>TRBV4-1|TRBJ2-7
CASSQETDEQYF
>TRBV10-2|TRBJ2-5
CASGEIGTGEETQYF
>TRBV24-1|TRBJ2-5
CATSDYVETQYF
>TRBV28|TRBJ2-2
CASRPLGRENTGELFF
>TRBV11-2|TRBJ2-3
CASGGQAYHKGNSARFTDTQYF
>TRBV25-1|TRBJ2-7
CASSDRWGTSDEQYF
>TRBV9|.
CASSPQGVNEQFF
>TRBV29-1|TRBJ2-5
CSIQGRETQYF
>TRBV2|TRBJ2-1
CASSPVRDRVNNEQFF
>TRBV27|TRBJ1-2
CASSSTGTVYGYTF
>TRBV7-3|.
CASSLYSATSGGGNEQFF
>TRBV28|TRBJ2-7
CASSGSGRARYEQYF
>TRBV28|TRBJ1-5
CASSPNSGMAQPQHF
>TRBV12-3/TRBV12-4|TRBJ1-1
CASSASLNTEAFF
>TRBV20-1|TRBJ1-1
CSASLAGKNTEAFF
>TRBV9|TRBJ2-7
CASSLGGQTYEQYF
>TRBV28|TRBJ1-5
CASSLEGQGFNQPQHF
>TRBV6-6|TRBJ1-6
CASCSGVNSPLHF